This record concerns one T cell receptor beta chain sequence. As yet, its antigen is unknown. Trimming took 2 bases from V and 5 from J, leaving 18 bases between them. CDR1 is SGHKS, CDR2 YYEKEE, per germline (reference sequence). The CDR3 sequence is 16 residues long. For TCR beta, libraries came from quantitative 5'-RACE with molecular barcodes. TCRdb used MiXCR to reprocess the 5' RACE reads, holding one entry per CDR3 protein. The table lists over 450,000 distinct CDR3 sequences, roughly 13% of them singletons. The sample belongs to a study of CD8 T cells in ankylosing spondylitis. General observations from the study: Earlier literature documents some of the motif variants in reactive arthritis synovial fluid and blood. Reportedly, matched ankylosing spondylitis synovial fluid was significantly enriched for disease-linked clones. A TCR beta motif made of about 8 highly homologous variants seemed typical of ankylosing spondylitis blood.

The source of this sequence is a male donor with ankylosing spondylitis. The V call is TRBV5-5, the J call TRBJ2-3, with D tentatively TRBD1 (5 bases). Input material: blood, either unsorted or a sorted T cell fraction (not recorded which). The CDR3 DNA is TGTGCCAGCAGCTTCGGCCAGGGTCTGGTAGGAGATACGCAGTATTTT. Amino acid sequence: CASSFGQGLVGDTQYF.